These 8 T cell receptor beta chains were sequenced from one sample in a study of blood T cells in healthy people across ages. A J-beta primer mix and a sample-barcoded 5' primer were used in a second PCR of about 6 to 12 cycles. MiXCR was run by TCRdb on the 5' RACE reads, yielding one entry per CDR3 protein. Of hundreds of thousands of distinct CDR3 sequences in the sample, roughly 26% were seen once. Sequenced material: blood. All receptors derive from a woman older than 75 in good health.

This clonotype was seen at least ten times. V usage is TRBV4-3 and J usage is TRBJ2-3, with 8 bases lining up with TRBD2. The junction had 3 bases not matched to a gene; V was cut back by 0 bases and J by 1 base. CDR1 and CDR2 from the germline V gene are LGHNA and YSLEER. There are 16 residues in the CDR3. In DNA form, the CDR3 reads TGCGCCAGCAGCCAAGATCAGCGGGGGCGCACAGATACGCAGTATTTT. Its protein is CASSQDQRGRTDTQYF.

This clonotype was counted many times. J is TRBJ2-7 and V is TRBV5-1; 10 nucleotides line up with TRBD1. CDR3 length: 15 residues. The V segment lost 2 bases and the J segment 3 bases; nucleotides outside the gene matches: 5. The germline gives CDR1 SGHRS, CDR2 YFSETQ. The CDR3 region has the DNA TGCGCCAGCAGCTTCCTCCGGGACAGGGGCTACGAGCAGTACTTC. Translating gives CASSFLRDRGYEQYF. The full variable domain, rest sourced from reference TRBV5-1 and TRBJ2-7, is KAGVTQTPRYLIKTRGQQVTLSCSPISGHRSVSWYQQTPGQGLQFLFEYFSETQRNKGNFPGRFSGRQFSNSRSEMNVSTLELGDSALYLCASSFLRDRGYEQYFGPGTRLTVT.

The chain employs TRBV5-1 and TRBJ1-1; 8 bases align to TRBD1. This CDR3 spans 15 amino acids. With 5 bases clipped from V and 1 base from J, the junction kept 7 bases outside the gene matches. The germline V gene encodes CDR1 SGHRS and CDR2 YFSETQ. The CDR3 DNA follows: TGCGCCAGCAGTCCGACCAGGGGGCGGAACACTGAAGCTTTCTTT. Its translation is CASSPTRGRNTEAFF.

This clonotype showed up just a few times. The DNA for the CDR3 is TGTGCCAGCAGTTACTCCGGCAGAGGTGGAAACACCATATATTTT. Amino acids: CASSYSGRGGNTIYF. The J gene is TRBJ1-3, the V gene TRBV6-5; D is ambiguous. The CDR3 is 15 amino acids. Germline lookup yields CDR1 MNHEY and CDR2 SVGAGI. V lost 0 bases to trimming and J lost 3 bases, with 9 bases between them.

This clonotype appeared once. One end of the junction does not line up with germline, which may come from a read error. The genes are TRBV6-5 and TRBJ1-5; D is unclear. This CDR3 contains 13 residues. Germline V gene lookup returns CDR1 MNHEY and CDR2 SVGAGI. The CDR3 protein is CASRYSSHQPQHF. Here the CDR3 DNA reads TGTGCCAGCAGGTACAGTAGCCATCAGCCCCAGCATTTT.

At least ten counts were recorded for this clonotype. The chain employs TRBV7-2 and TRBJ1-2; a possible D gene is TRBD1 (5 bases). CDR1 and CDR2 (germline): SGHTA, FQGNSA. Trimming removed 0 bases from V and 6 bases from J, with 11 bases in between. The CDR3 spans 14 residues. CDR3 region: CASSLARGTHGYTF. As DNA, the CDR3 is TGTGCCAGCAGCTTAGCGAGAGGGACCCATGGCTACACCTTC.

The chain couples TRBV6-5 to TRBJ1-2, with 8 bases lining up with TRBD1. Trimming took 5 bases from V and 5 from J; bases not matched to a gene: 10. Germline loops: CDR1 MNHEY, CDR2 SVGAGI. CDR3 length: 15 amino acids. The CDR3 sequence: CASSGGTGGGYGYTF. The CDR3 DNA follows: TGTGCCAGCAGTGGAGGGACAGGAGGGGGGTATGGCTACACCTTC.

This CDR3 is CASRELTTEQYF. The CDR3 region has the DNA TGTGCCAGCAGAGAACTAACGACCGAGCAGTACTTC. The chain combines TRBV6-1 with TRBJ2-7; D ambiguous. V dropped 6 bases and J dropped 6 bases, with 12 bases sitting between them. From germline, CDR1 is MNHNS and CDR2 SASEGT. The CDR3 covers 12 residues.